Listed here are 29 T cell receptor beta chains from one sample, sequenced in a study of cytomegalovirus exposure and HLA in healthy donors. The PCR ran on 60 Vbeta and 13 Jbeta primers. Sequencing used immunoSEQ multiplex PCR; TCRdb keeps in-frame clones, though not all of them. The table records 150,000 to 200,000 clones, around 83% of them present only once. Sequencing used PBMCs. The origin of the receptors is a girl aged 2-9 years in good health and CMV-seropositive.

This chain connects TRBV27 to TRBJ2-7; 10 bases fit TRBD1. From germline, CDR1 is MNHEY and CDR2 SMNVEV (reference sequence). The CDR3 consists of 15 residues. With V trimmed by 2 bases and J by 2 bases, 3 bases remained unmatched. The CDR3 DNA reads TGTGCCAGCAGTTTACGGACAGGGGGAACCTACGAGCAGTACTTC. Its translation: CASSLRTGGTYEQYF.

This clone was observed a handful of times. CDR3 DNA sequence: TGCGCCAGCAGACTAGGGACTAGCGGGAGTAGACAGTTCTTC. Translated: CASRLGTSGSRQFF. The chain employs TRBV5-1 and TRBJ2-1; 14 bases agree with TRBD2. The CDR3 totals 14 residues. The ends lost 5 bases at V and 13 bases at J; junction bases unmatched: 8. The V gene's germline CDR1 is SGHRS and CDR2 YFSETQ.

The chain is built from TRBV30 and TRBJ2-5; D remains ambiguous. The CDR3 totals 15 residues. V was trimmed by 0 bases and J by 5 bases, leaving 16 bases between them. The V gene's germline CDR1 is GTSNPN and CDR2 SVGIG (reference sequence). The CDR3 region is CAWSVTPQMAETQYF. The CDR3 bases are TGTGCCTGGAGTGTAACCCCACAGATGGCGGAGACCCAGTACTTC.

The J gene is TRBJ1-1, the V gene TRBV28; the D gene is possibly TRBD1 (6 bases). Germline assignment: CDR1 MDHEN and CDR2 SYDVKM. The CDR3 is 15 residues long. Trimming removed 3 bases from V and 1 base from J, with 12 bases in between. CDR3 region: CASSFPQGPNTEAFF. CDR3 coding DNA: TGTGCCAGCAGTTTCCCACAGGGCCCGAACACTGAAGCTTTCTTT.

The table lists this clone with a few counts. The chain has TRBV27 and TRBJ1-4, with a tentative D call TRBD1 (5 bases). The CDR3 is made up of 15 amino acids. Per germline, CDR1 MNHEY and CDR2 SMNVEV (reference sequence). Between the trimmed V and J ends, which lost 5 bases and 3 bases, there was a span of 13 bases. CDR3 in amino acids: CASSPARAANEKLFF. As DNA, the CDR3 is TGTGCCAGCAGTCCCGCCAGGGCGGCTAATGAAAAACTGTTTTTT.

This clone was seen only a few times. This chain connects TRBV6-4 to TRBJ2-3; 11 positions match TRBD1. CDR3 length: 15 residues. The germline CDR1 and CDR2 sequences are MRHNA and SNTAGT. V dropped 6 bases and J dropped 4; count of bases not matched to a gene: 6. As DNA, the CDR3 is TGTGCCAGCAGCGCCGGGACAGGGGGAGCAGATACGCAGTATTTT. This codes for CASSAGTGGADTQYF.

The chain employs TRBV5-1 and TRBJ2-2; tentatively, D is TRBD1 (6 bases). From germline, CDR1 is SGHRS and CDR2 YFSETQ. This CDR3 region has 17 residues. The ends were cut back, 4 bases at V and 0 bases at J, with 16 bases in the middle. CDR3 nucleotides: TGCGCCAGCAGCCGTGATACGGACAGCGCGAACACCGGGGAGCTGTTTTTT. Amino acids: CASSRDTDSANTGELFF.

The rearrangement uses TRBV7-2 and TRBJ1-1; TRBD1 matches at 8 bases. This CDR3 is 16 amino acids long. V lost 0 bases, J lost 3 bases, and 6 bases stayed unmatched. Germline lookup yields CDR1 SGHTA and CDR2 FQGNSA. This CDR3 reads CASSLAMTGADTEAFF. DNA of the CDR3: TGTGCCAGCAGCTTAGCAATGACAGGGGCGGACACTGAAGCTTTCTTT. The full variable domain, in which reference TRBV7-2 and TRBJ1-1 provide the parts outside the CDR3, is GAGVSQSPSNKVTEKGKDVELRCDPISGHTALYWYRQSLGQGLEFLIYFQGNSAPDKSGLPSDRFSAERTGGSVSTLTIQRTQQEDSAVYLCASSLAMTGADTEAFFGQGTRLTVV.

The chain uses TRBV19 and TRBJ2-1; 7 positions match TRBD2. Per germline, CDR1 LNHDA and CDR2 SQIVND (reference sequence). Losses at the gene ends were 3 bases for V and 4 bases for J; bases not matched to a gene: 9. This CDR3 comprises 16 residues. This CDR3 reads CASSMGIAGFYNEQFF. The CDR3 DNA reads as TGTGCCAGTAGTATGGGAATAGCGGGCTTTTACAATGAGCAGTTCTTC.

The chain has TRBV18 and TRBJ1-1, with no clear D. Germline values: CDR1 KGHSH, CDR2 LQKENI. V was cut by 4 bases and J by 0 bases, with 15 bases left in between. The CDR3 runs 16 residues. Written as DNA, the CDR3 is TGTGCCAGCTCACTTGACGGAGCAAAGATGAACACTGAAGCTTTCTTT. The encoded protein is CASSLDGAKMNTEAFF.

The gene calls are TRBV25-1 and TRBJ1-1, with D unclear. Trimming removed 2 bases at V and 5 bases at J, with 6 bases between. CDR3 length: 12 amino acids. Germline loops: CDR1 MGHDK, CDR2 SYGVNS. CDR3 loop: CASSERGTEAFF. In DNA, the CDR3 is TGTGCCAGCAGTGAACGGGGAACTGAAGCTTTCTTT.

This clone was observed a few times. The CDR3 spells CASSLEAATSGNTIYF. The CDR3 coding sequence is TGTGCCAGCAGCCTTGAGGCGGCCACCTCTGGAAACACCATATATTTT. This rearrangement joins TRBV9 to TRBJ1-3; D is uncertain. CDR1 and CDR2 (germline): SGDLS, YYNGEE. CDR3 length: 16 amino acids. V was clipped by 4 bases and J by 0 bases, with 14 bases between them.

The chain joins TRBV4-1 to TRBJ2-7; TRBD2 matches 12 bases. The CDR3 is made up of 16 amino acids. The junction had 5 bases not matched to a gene; V was cut back by 3 bases and J by 2 bases. Per germline, CDR1 MGHRA and CDR2 YSYEKL. In DNA, the CDR3 is TGCGCCAGCAGCCACTCCCCTAGCGGGAGGGCCTACGAGCAGTACTTC. It is translated as CASSHSPSGRAYEQYF.

This clone has just one count. V gene TRBV7-6 combines with J gene TRBJ2-2; D perhaps matches TRBD1 (6 bases). This CDR3 region has 18 residues. V lost 4 bases to trimming and J lost 0 bases, with 18 bases between them. Germline V gives CDR1 SGHVS, CDR2 FNYEAQ. In nucleotides, the CDR3 is TGTGCCAGCAGCTCAAGGCAGGGGAAGCCCCCGAACACCGGGGAGCTGTTTTTT. Amino acids: CASSSRQGKPPNTGELFF.

The genes are TRBV7-6 and TRBJ1-1; D call uncertain. Between the trimmed V and J ends, which lost 1 base and 1 base, there was a span of 10 bases. Germline lookup yields CDR1 SGHVS and CDR2 FNYEAQ. This CDR3 is 15 amino acids long. CDR3: CASSLERETNTEAFF. The CDR3 bases are TGTGCCAGCAGCTTAGAGCGGGAGACGAACACTGAAGCTTTCTTT.

The rearrangement links TRBV28 to TRBJ1-3; 11 positions match TRBD1. Germline CDR1 and CDR2: MDHEN and SYDVKM. V trimming: 4 bases; J trimming: 4 bases; junction bases outside the gene matches: 3. This CDR3 region has 15 residues. CDR3 amino acids: CASSSGQGAGNTIYF. For the CDR3, the DNA is TGTGCCAGCAGTTCTGGACAGGGGGCGGGAAACACCATATATTTT.

V usage is TRBV15 and J usage is TRBJ1-2; D not resolved. The CDR3 is made up of 12 amino acids. Germline values: CDR1 LNHNV, CDR2 YYDKDF (reference sequence). V was pared by 4 bases and J by 5 bases, with 8 bases between. In DNA, the CDR3 is TGTGCCACCAGCAACTTAGCTTATGGCTACACCTTC. It codes for CATSNLAYGYTF.

CDR3 nucleotides: TGCGCCAGCAGCCCCTTGACTAGCGGGACAGAGACCCAGTACTTC. This encodes CASSPLTSGTETQYF. V and J are TRBV5-1 and TRBJ2-5; TRBD2 aligns across 11 bases. The germline gives CDR1 SGHRS, CDR2 YFSETQ. V was pared by 4 bases and J by 4 bases, with 6 bases of the junction left unmatched. The CDR3 runs 15 residues.

The rearrangement uses TRBV7-2 and TRBJ1-5, with 7 positions matching TRBD1. J was trimmed by 7 bases and V by 4 bases; bases with no gene match: 7. The CDR3 runs to 14 residues. From germline, CDR1 is SGHTA and CDR2 FQGNSA. CDR3 DNA sequence: TGTGCCAGCAGCTGGGGGACAGAATCCCAGCCCCAGCATTTT. It specifies CASSWGTESQPQHF.

The chain links TRBV10-3 to TRBJ2-7; a possible D gene is TRBD2 (5 bases). The V end lost 2 bases, the J end lost 0 bases, and 14 bases lay between the germline ends. The V gene's germline CDR1 is ENHRY and CDR2 SYGVKD. This CDR3 is 16 amino acids long. The CDR3 loop reads CAISEGPRAASYEQYF. The CDR3, as DNA: TGTGCCATCAGTGAGGGCCCTAGAGCGGCCTCCTACGAGCAGTACTTC.

The CDR3 DNA is TGCGCCAGCAAACTTAGGTCCGTCTGTATTAGCGGAGAAGAGACCCAGTACTTC. It specifies CASKLRSVCISGEETQYF. This chain joins TRBV10-1 and TRBJ2-5; weak D call: TRBD2 (6 bases). The ends were cut back, 7 bases at V and 3 bases at J, with 27 bases in the middle. The CDR3 is 18 amino acids. Germline assignment: CDR1 WNHNN and CDR2 SYGVQD (reference sequence).

The V gene is TRBV30, the J gene TRBJ2-7; 9 bases align to TRBD2. Trimming took 2 bases from V and 0 from J; bases not matched to a gene: 2. The CDR3 has 14 residues. Germline V gene data show CDR1 as GTSNPN and CDR2 as SVGIG (reference sequence). The CDR3, as DNA: TGTGCCTGGAGTCGCGGGGGGGTCTCCTACGAGCAGTACTTC. Translating it yields CAWSRGGVSYEQYF.

This rearrangement joins TRBV19 to TRBJ2-1; 9 bases agree with TRBD2. The CDR3 runs 19 residues. Germline CDR1 and CDR2: LNHDA and SQIVND (reference sequence). The V and J ends lost 6 bases and 1 base, in that order; junction bases with no gene match: 16. CDR3 amino acids: CASSRYSVLAGESYNEQFF. In DNA, the CDR3 is TGTGCCAGTAGCAGATACAGTGTTTTAGCGGGAGAGTCCTACAATGAGCAGTTCTTC.

This rearrangement joins TRBV19 to TRBJ2-7; 8 nucleotides align to TRBD2. The CDR3 consists of 16 residues. The J segment lost 4 bases and the V segment lost 6 bases, leaving 14 bases of the junction unmatched. CDR1 and CDR2 (germline): LNHDA, SQIVND (reference sequence). CDR3 nucleotide sequence: TGTGCCAGTAGCTCTGCCAAGGGACTAGAGATTTACGAGCAGTACTTC. Its translation is CASSSAKGLEIYEQYF.

The chain couples TRBV5-4 to TRBJ2-5, with a possible D match to TRBD1 (6 bases). Germline CDR1 reads SGHNT; CDR2 reads YYREEE (reference sequence). The V and J ends lost 5 bases and 2 bases respectively, with 16 bases between them. This CDR3 has 15 amino acids. As DNA, the CDR3 is TGTGCCAGCAGAGGGGAAAGGGACATTCAAGAGACCCAGTACTTC. Translated, it gives CASRGERDIQETQYF.

This chain links TRBV4-1 with TRBJ2-7; 10 bases align to TRBD2. The CDR3 consists of 16 residues. The ends lost 1 base at V and 0 bases at J; junction bases unmatched: 3. Germline V lookup: CDR1 MGHRA, CDR2 YSYEKL. CDR3: CASSQVLAGSSYEQYF. For the CDR3, the DNA is TGCGCCAGCAGCCAAGTACTAGCGGGGAGCTCCTACGAGCAGTACTTC.

The CDR3 protein is CASSHGQASTDTQYF. DNA of the CDR3: TGTGCCAGCAGCCATGGACAGGCAAGCACAGATACGCAGTATTTT. The J gene is TRBJ2-3, the V gene TRBV14, with 7 bases identical to TRBD1. The CDR3 totals 15 residues. V shed 3 bases, J shed 0 bases, and the junction held 3 bases outside the gene matches. The V gene's germline CDR1 is SGHDN and CDR2 FVKESK.

The chain recombines TRBV7-8 with TRBJ2-1; 11 bases map to TRBD1. V dropped 4 bases and J dropped 8; count of bases not matched to a gene: 7. Germline V gene lookup returns CDR1 SGHVS and CDR2 FQNEAQ. This CDR3 has 15 amino acids. The CDR3 DNA sequence: TGTGCCAGCAGCTCCGGGACAGGGGGTATGCATGAGCAGTTCTTC. This gives the protein CASSSGTGGMHEQFF.

This clone has just a few counts. This chain joins TRBV30 and TRBJ1-1; 9 bases are shared with TRBD1. V gave up 4 bases and J gave up 5 bases; unmatched junction bases: 5. CDR1 is GTSNPN and CDR2 is SVGIG in the germline V gene (reference sequence). This CDR3 has 13 amino acids. In DNA, the CDR3 is TGTGCCTGGAACAGGGGGCTTTTAACTGAAGCTTTCTTT. Its protein product is CAWNRGLLTEAFF.